These T cell receptor beta chains were read from a single sample in a study of regulatory T cells in long-lasting Graves disease. From the multiplex PCR reads, TCRdb called clonotypes with MiXCR, one entry per CDR3 protein. Seen here are 350,000 to 450,000 distinct CDR3 sequences, about 15% observed once, and the top ten hold approximately 15%. A further study also used this sample, focusing on T cells in Graves' hyperthyroidism and ophthalmopathy.

Sequenced here: peripheral blood mononuclear cells (PBMCs), sampled at new diagnosis, from a patient treated with antithyroid drugs. Receptors originate from a woman between 25 and 40 years old with Graves disease. CDR3s include the opening cysteine and the closing phenylalanine or tryptophan. The order of the fields is CDR3 length, J gene, V gene, clone size, D gene, CDR3 DNA, CDR3 protein. A D gene is named only where the DNA matches it firmly. A row's size may be missing; if present it is once, few, many or a size class.

cdr3_length: 14; j_call: TRBJ2-1; v_call: TRBV11-2; clone_size: many; d_call: NA; cdr3_nt: TGTGCCAGCAGCTTGTTACTTCCAGGGGATGAGCAGTTCTTC; cdr3_aa: CASSLLLPGDEQFF
cdr3_length: 14; j_call: TRBJ2-2; v_call: TRBV6-5; clone_size: few; d_call: NA; cdr3_nt: TGTGCCAGCAGTTACCCCCAAGAGGTCGGGGAGCTGTTTTTT; cdr3_aa: CASSYPQEVGELFF
cdr3_length: 13; j_call: TRBJ2-7; v_call: TRBV12-3/TRBV12-4; clone_size: many; d_call: NA; cdr3_nt: TGTGCCAGCAGTTTAGGGTACGCCTACGAGCAGTACTTC; cdr3_aa: CASSLGYAYEQYF
cdr3_length: 20; j_call: TRBJ2-1; v_call: TRBV18; clone_size: NA; d_call: TRBD2; cdr3_nt: TGTGCCAGCTCACCGAACCTACGGGAAACTAGCGGCTCAACCTACAATGAGCAGTTCTTC; cdr3_aa: CASSPNLRETSGSTYNEQFF
cdr3_length: 14; j_call: TRBJ2-2; v_call: TRBV19; clone_size: NA; d_call: NA; cdr3_nt: TGTGCCAGTAGTATTTCGGGTTACACCGGGGAGCTGTTTTTT; cdr3_aa: CASSISGYTGELFF
cdr3_length: 18; j_call: TRBJ2-7; v_call: TRBV9; clone_size: many; d_call: TRBD2; cdr3_nt: TGTGCCAGCAGCGTGGGGACTAGCGGGAGGAGGATCCCCTACGAGCAGTACTTC; cdr3_aa: CASSVGTSGRRIPYEQYF
cdr3_length: 16; j_call: TRBJ2-3; v_call: TRBV7-3; clone_size: NA; d_call: NA; cdr3_nt: TGTGCCAGCAGTCGAGAGGGCGCGAAGGGCACAGATACGCAGTATTTT; cdr3_aa: CASSREGAKGTDTQYF
cdr3_length: 16; j_call: TRBJ2-1; v_call: TRBV7-9; clone_size: few; d_call: NA; cdr3_nt: TGTGCCAGCAGCTTAGCGCCGATCAGCGATGGGAATGAGCAGTTCTTC; cdr3_aa: CASSLAPISDGNEQFF
cdr3_length: 14; j_call: TRBJ1-2; v_call: TRBV25-1; clone_size: few; d_call: TRBD1; cdr3_nt: TGTGCCAGCAGGGAAACCGGGACAGCCTATGGCTACACCTTC; cdr3_aa: CASRETGTAYGYTF
cdr3_length: 17; j_call: TRBJ2-1; v_call: TRBV20-1; clone_size: many; d_call: TRBD2; cdr3_nt: TGCAGTGCTATTAGGCACGGGACTAGCGAAACCTACAATGAGCAGTTCTTC; cdr3_aa: CSAIRHGTSETYNEQFF
cdr3_length: 13; j_call: TRBJ1-1; v_call: TRBV7-2; clone_size: few; d_call: NA; cdr3_nt: TGTGCCAGCAGCTTAATGCGGGAAACTGAAGCTTTCTTT; cdr3_aa: CASSLMRETEAFF
cdr3_length: 16; j_call: TRBJ2-1; v_call: TRBV19; clone_size: NA; d_call: TRBD2; cdr3_nt: TGTGCCAGTAGATCAATGGGGCTAGCGGACAACAATGAGCAGTTCTTC; cdr3_aa: CASRSMGLADNNEQFF
cdr3_length: 14; j_call: TRBJ2-1; v_call: TRBV20-1; clone_size: many; d_call: TRBD2; cdr3_nt: TGCAGTGCTAGGGGACTAGCGGGAGGCAATGAGCAGTTCTTC; cdr3_aa: CSARGLAGGNEQFF
cdr3_length: 13; j_call: TRBJ1-6; v_call: TRBV10-3; clone_size: NA; d_call: NA; cdr3_nt: TGTGCCATCAGGTCGGACGGAAATTCACCCCTCCACTTT; cdr3_aa: CAIRSDGNSPLHF
cdr3_length: 15; j_call: TRBJ1-6; v_call: TRBV19; clone_size: many; d_call: NA; cdr3_nt: TGTGCCAGTAGTCCCCGGGGGACCAGCGGTTCACCCCTCCACTTT; cdr3_aa: CASSPRGTSGSPLHF
cdr3_length: 14; j_call: TRBJ1-2; v_call: TRBV25-1; clone_size: few; d_call: NA; cdr3_nt: TGTGCCAGCAGTGAATCAGGGATTCCCTATGGCTACACCTTC; cdr3_aa: CASSESGIPYGYTF
cdr3_length: 15; j_call: TRBJ2-7; v_call: TRBV30; clone_size: many; d_call: TRBD1; cdr3_nt: TGTGCCAGCGCTCTGGGGACAGGGGGTTCGTACGAGCAGTACTTC; cdr3_aa: CASALGTGGSYEQYF
cdr3_length: 17; j_call: TRBJ2-3; v_call: TRBV4-2; clone_size: NA; d_call: TRBD2; cdr3_nt: TGTGCCAGCAGCCTATCCGGGACTAGCGGGAGGTCAGATACGCAGTATTTT; cdr3_aa: CASSLSGTSGRSDTQYF
cdr3_length: 14; j_call: TRBJ1-1; v_call: TRBV27; clone_size: few; d_call: NA; cdr3_nt: TGTGCCAGCAGTTTTTCTATAGATGAGACTGAAGCTTTCTTT; cdr3_aa: CASSFSIDETEAFF
cdr3_length: 16; j_call: TRBJ2-1; v_call: TRBV7-9; clone_size: many; d_call: NA; cdr3_nt: TGTGCCAGCACCCCCGTGACGGGGGAGGTCCCCTATGAGCAGTTCTTC; cdr3_aa: CASTPVTGEVPYEQFF
cdr3_length: 15; j_call: TRBJ1-3; v_call: TRBV18; clone_size: few; d_call: NA; cdr3_nt: TGTGCCAGCTACGCACAGAGTTACTCTGGAAACACCATATATTTT; cdr3_aa: CASYAQSYSGNTIYF
cdr3_length: 14; j_call: TRBJ1-2; v_call: TRBV4-1; clone_size: many; d_call: NA; cdr3_nt: TGCGCCAGCAGCCAAGACCCAGCGTCTTATGGCTACACCTTC; cdr3_aa: CASSQDPASYGYTF
cdr3_length: 16; j_call: TRBJ2-7; v_call: TRBV7-2; clone_size: many; d_call: TRBD2; cdr3_nt: TGTGCCAGCAGCTTACTGGCGGGAGGCACACGGGGCGAGCAGTACTTC; cdr3_aa: CASSLLAGGTRGEQYF
cdr3_length: 13; j_call: TRBJ2-1; v_call: TRBV20-1; clone_size: NA; d_call: NA; cdr3_nt: TGCAGTGCTAGAGCATCCCTAGTTTTTGAGCAGTTCTTC; cdr3_aa: CSARASLVFEQFF
cdr3_length: 12; j_call: TRBJ1-1; v_call: TRBV28; clone_size: few; d_call: TRBD1; cdr3_nt: TGTACATCTGGGACAGGGAACACTGAAGCTTTCTTT; cdr3_aa: CTSGTGNTEAFF
cdr3_length: 14; j_call: TRBJ2-5; v_call: TRBV18; clone_size: NA; d_call: NA; cdr3_nt: TGTGCCAGCTCACAAAGCCGGGCGGAAGAGACCCAGTACTTC; cdr3_aa: CASSQSRAEETQYF
cdr3_length: 15; j_call: TRBJ1-5; v_call: TRBV3-1; clone_size: NA; d_call: NA; cdr3_nt: TGTGCCAGCAGCCAGTCTCCCGGGAGCAATCAGCCCCAGCATTTT; cdr3_aa: CASSQSPGSNQPQHF
cdr3_length: 13; j_call: TRBJ1-5; v_call: TRBV29-1; clone_size: NA; d_call: NA; cdr3_nt: TGCAGCGTGGTCGACGTGAATAATCAGCCCCAGCATTTT; cdr3_aa: CSVVDVNNQPQHF
cdr3_length: 14; j_call: TRBJ1-4; v_call: TRBV27; clone_size: NA; d_call: TRBD1; cdr3_nt: TGTGCCAGCAGTGACCGGGACAGGGATGAAAAACTGTTTTTT; cdr3_aa: CASSDRDRDEKLFF
cdr3_length: 12; j_call: TRBJ2-1; v_call: TRBV2; clone_size: NA; d_call: NA; cdr3_nt: TGTGCCAGCAACGCGCTAGCGTTTGAGCAGTTCTTC; cdr3_aa: CASNALAFEQFF
cdr3_length: 12; j_call: TRBJ1-1; v_call: TRBV30; clone_size: many; d_call: NA; cdr3_nt: TGTGCCTGGATGACAGTTTTTTCTGAAGCTTTCTTT; cdr3_aa: CAWMTVFSEAFF